This T cell receptor beta chain is drawn from a study of blood T cells in healthy people across ages. The study's findings and limits: Changes in expanded clonotypes were possibly confounded, as the CMV status of donors was unknown.

In regard to this clonotype: Its specificity is unknown.

The length of the CDR3 is 16 residues. V was shortened by 3 bases and J by 4 bases, with 19 bases between the two germline ends. Germline assignment: CDR1 SGDLS and CDR2 YYNGEE. Samples each yielded at least 5.5 micrograms of total RNA. Primed by a sample-barcoded 5' primer and a J-beta primer mix, a second PCR proceeded for about 6 to 11 cycles. One entry per CDR3 protein results from TCRdb running MiXCR on the 5' RACE reads. The table lists about 750,000 distinct CDR3 sequences, less than 70% of them singletons, with approximately 41% in the top ten. This clonotype was obtained from a man older than 75 in good health. The material sequenced was blood. The gene calls are TRBV9 and TRBJ1-2, with a tentative D call TRBD1 (6 bases). CDR3 bases: TGTGCCAGCAGCGGAATCCTTGCAGGGGACCCCTATGGCTACACCTTC. Its translation: CASSGILAGDPYGYTF.